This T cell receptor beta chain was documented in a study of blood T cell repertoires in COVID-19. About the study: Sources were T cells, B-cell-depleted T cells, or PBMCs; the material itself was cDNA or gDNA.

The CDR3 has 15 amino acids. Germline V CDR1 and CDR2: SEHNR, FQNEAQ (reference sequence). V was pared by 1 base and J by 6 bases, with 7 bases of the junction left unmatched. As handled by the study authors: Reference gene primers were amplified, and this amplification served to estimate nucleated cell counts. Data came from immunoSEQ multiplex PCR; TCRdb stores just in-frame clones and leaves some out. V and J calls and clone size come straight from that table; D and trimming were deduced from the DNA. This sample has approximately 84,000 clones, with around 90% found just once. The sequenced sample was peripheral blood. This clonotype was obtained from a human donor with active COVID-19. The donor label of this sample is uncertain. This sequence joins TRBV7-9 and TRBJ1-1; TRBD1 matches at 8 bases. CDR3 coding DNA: TGTGCCAGCAGCTTAGTGCCCAGGGGGCGGGCTGAAGCTTTCTTT. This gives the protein CASSLVPRGRAEAFF.